This is a list of T cell receptor beta chains from one sample in a study of blood T cells in healthy people across ages. MiXCR, applied by TCRdb to the 5' RACE reads, yields one record per CDR3 protein. The profile shows about 930,000 distinct CDR3 sequences, about 29% of them singletons. These data were likewise used in another study, on T cells of mothers and their children.

Specimen: blood. The receptor set was obtained from a woman aged 40 to 50 in good health. CDR3s include the opening cysteine and the closing phenylalanine or tryptophan. A D gene is named only where the DNA matches it firmly. Not every row has a clone size; where given, it reads once, few, many or a size class.

TRBV9	.	15	TRBJ2-1	.	TGTGCCAGCAGCGTAGGGACCAGGGCCTACAATGAGCAGTTCTTC	CASSVGTRAYNEQFF
TRBV20-1	.	13	TRBJ2-1	.	TGCAGTGCATCAGTTCCTAGTAGGCATGAGCAGTTCTTC	CSASVPSRHEQFF
TRBV13	TRBD2	14	TRBJ2-1	.	TGTGCCAGCAGCTTACCGGGGGGGCGAAATGAGCAGTTCTTC	CASSLPGGRNEQFF
TRBV9	.	11	TRBJ1-2	few	TGTGCCAGCAGCGGGGACTTTAGCTACACCTTC	CASSGDFSYTF
TRBV4-1	TRBD1	17	TRBJ2-1	.	TGCGCCAGCAGCCACGACAGGGGCCTTAGAAGAGGTGATGAGCAGTTCTTC	CASSHDRGLRRGDEQFF
TRBV7-2	.	13	TRBJ2-7	many	TGTGCCAGCAGCCCCAGAAGCTCCTACGAGCAGTACTTC	CASSPRSSYEQYF
TRBV20-1	TRBD2	15	TRBJ2-5	.	TGCAGTGCTAGGACTCCTAATAGCGGGGGAGAGACCCAGTACTTC	CSARTPNSGGETQYF
TRBV20-1	TRBD1	14	TRBJ2-7	many	TGCAGTGCTAGTTCGGACAGGGTAACCTACGAGCAGTACTTC	CSASSDRVTYEQYF
TRBV6-2/TRBV6-3	TRBD2	16	TRBJ2-5	.	TGTGCCAGCAGACAAAACCGGGACCGCGTTGGCGGGGGGCAGTACTTC	CASRQNRDRVGGGQYF
TRBV12-3/TRBV12-4	TRBD2	16	TRBJ2-3	.	TGTGCCAGCACCGGGGGGATCACCGCGAGCACAGATACGCAGTATTTT	CASTGGITASTDTQYF
TRBV10-3	TRBD1	13	TRBJ2-5	.	TGTGCCATCAGTGAGAGGACAGGGAATGAGCAGTACTTC	CAISERTGNEQYF
TRBV29-1	.	15	TRBJ2-7	few	TGCAGCGTTGATGGTCCAGGGTTCTCCTACAATGAGCAGTACTTC	CSVDGPGFSYNEQYF
TRBV4-2	.	14	TRBJ1-2	many	TGTGCCAGCAGCCAAGATAGTGTCAACTATGGCTACACCTTC	CASSQDSVNYGYTF
TRBV20-1	TRBD1	13	TRBJ1-2	.	TGCAGTGCTAGAGATGGGACAGGGTCGAGCTACACCTTC	CSARDGTGSSYTF
TRBV12-5	.	16	TRBJ1-2	.	TGTGCTAGTGGTTTGCCCCCGGCGAGGGGGGACTATGGCTACACCTTC	CASGLPPARGDYGYTF
TRBV9	.	15	TRBJ1-1	.	TGTGCCAGCAGCGTAGAGGTCAGTCTGAACACTGAAGCTTTCTTT	CASSVEVSLNTEAFF
TRBV10-3	.	15	TRBJ2-1	many	TGTGCCATCAGTCTTTCGGGGTCCAGGGGCAATGAGCAGTTCTTC	CAISLSGSRGNEQFF
TRBV12-3/TRBV12-4	.	15	TRBJ2-1	.	TGTGCCAGCAGTCAACAGGGTAGCGCCTACAATGAGCAGTTCTTC	CASSQQGSAYNEQFF
TRBV6-6	.	14	TRBJ2-2	.	TGTGCCAGCACCAGGGGCCTAAACACCGGGGAGCTGTTTTTT	CASTRGLNTGELFF